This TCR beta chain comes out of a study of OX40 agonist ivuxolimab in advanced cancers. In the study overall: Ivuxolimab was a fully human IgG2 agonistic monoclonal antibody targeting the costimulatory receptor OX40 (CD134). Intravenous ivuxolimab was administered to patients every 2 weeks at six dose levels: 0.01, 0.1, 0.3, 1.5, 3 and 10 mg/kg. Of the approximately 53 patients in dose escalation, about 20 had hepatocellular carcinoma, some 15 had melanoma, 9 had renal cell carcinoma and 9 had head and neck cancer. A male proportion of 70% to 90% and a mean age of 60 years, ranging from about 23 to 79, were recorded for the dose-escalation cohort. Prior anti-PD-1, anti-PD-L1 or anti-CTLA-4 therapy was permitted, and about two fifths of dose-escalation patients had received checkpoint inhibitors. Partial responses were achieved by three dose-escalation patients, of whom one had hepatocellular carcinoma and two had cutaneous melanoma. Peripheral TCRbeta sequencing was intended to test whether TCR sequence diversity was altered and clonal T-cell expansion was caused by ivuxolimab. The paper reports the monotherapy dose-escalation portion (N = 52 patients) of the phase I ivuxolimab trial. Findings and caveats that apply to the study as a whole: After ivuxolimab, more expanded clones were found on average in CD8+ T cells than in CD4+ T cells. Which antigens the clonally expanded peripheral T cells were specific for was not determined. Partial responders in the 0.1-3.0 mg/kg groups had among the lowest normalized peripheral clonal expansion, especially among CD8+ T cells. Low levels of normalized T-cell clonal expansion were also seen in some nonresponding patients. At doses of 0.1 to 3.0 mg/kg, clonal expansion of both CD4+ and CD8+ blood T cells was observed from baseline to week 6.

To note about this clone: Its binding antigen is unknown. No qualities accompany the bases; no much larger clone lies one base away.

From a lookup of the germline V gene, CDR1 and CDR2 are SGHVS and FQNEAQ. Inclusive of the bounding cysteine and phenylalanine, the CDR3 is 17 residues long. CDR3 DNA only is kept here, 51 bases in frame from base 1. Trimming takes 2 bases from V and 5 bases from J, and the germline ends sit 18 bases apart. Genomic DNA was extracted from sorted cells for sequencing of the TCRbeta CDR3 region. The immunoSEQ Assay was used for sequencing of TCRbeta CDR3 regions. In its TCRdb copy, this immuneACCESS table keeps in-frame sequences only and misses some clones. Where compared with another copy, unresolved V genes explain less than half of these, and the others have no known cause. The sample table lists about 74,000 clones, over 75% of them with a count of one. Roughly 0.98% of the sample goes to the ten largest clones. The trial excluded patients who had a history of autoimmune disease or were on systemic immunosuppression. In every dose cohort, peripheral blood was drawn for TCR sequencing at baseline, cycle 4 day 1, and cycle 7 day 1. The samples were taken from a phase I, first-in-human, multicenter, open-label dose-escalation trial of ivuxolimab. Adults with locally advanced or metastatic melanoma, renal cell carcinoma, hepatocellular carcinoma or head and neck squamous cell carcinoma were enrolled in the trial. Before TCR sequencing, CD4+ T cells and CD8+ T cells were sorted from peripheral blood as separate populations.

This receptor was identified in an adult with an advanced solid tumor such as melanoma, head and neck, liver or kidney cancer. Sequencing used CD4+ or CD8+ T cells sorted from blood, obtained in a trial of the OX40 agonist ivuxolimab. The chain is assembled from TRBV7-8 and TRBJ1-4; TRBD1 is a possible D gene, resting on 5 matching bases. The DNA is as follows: TGTGCCAGCAGCTTAACCGCCCGATCAGCAGGGAATGAAAAACTGTTTTTT. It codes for CASSLTARSAGNEKLFF. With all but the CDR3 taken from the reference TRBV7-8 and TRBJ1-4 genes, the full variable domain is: GAGVSQSPRYKVAKRGQDVALRCDPISGHVSLFWYQQALGQGPEFLTYFQNEAQLDKSGLPSDRFFAERPEGSVSTLKIQRTQQEDSAVYLCASSLTARSAGNEKLFFGSGTQLSVL.